This T cell receptor beta chain originates from a study of blood T cell repertoires in COVID-19. As for the study in general: The United States, Italy and Spain were the sources of the acute and convalescent COVID-19 samples.

CDR3 length: 14 residues. CDR1 and CDR2 from the germline V gene are MNHEY and SMNVEV (reference sequence). The V gene lost 5 bases and the J gene lost 0 bases, with 11 bases spanning the gap. The method was immunoSEQ multiplex PCR; TCRdb's version includes in-frame clones alone and lacks a portion of them. Among under 400,000 clones listed, 87% were seen once. Enrollment of patients from Seattle took place during active infection, with longitudinal follow-up. This clonotype was obtained from a woman in her twenties or thirties with COVID-19, enrolled during active disease. V is TRBV27 and J is TRBJ2-7, with D uncertain. The sample taken for sequencing was peripheral blood. DNA for the CDR3: TGTGCCAGCAGTGACTTATCTAGCTCCTACGAGCAGTACTTC. It is translated as CASSDLSSSYEQYF.